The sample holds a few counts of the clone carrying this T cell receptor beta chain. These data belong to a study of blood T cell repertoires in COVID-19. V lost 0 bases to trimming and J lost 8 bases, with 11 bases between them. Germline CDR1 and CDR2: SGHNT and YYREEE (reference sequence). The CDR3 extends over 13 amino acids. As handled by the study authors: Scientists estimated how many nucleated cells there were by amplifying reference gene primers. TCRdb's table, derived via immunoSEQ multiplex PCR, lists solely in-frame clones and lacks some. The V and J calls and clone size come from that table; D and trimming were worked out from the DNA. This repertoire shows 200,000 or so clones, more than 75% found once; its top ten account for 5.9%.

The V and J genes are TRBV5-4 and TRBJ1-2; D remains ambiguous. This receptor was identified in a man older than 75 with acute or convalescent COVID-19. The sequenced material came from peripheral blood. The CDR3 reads CASSLDGSWGYTF. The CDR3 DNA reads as TGTGCCAGCAGCTTGGACGGTTCTTGGGGCTACACCTTC.